The sequence of this TCR beta chain was determined in a study of beta chain features in type 1 diabetes. Study-level background: Patients and healthy donors were similar in age, gender and cell yields.

This clone was seen more than once but under ten times. Since all of the isolated RNA was reverse transcribed, expressed TCRB transcripts were what got sequenced. Data came from immunoSEQ multiplex PCR; TCRdb stores just in-frame clones and leaves some out. The sample lists some 900,000 clones; roughly a sixth were seen once. Sorting based on CD45RO/CCR7/CD25/CD127/CD95/CD27 separated CD4+ naive, central memory, regulatory and stem cell-like memory cells. Trimming removed 5 bases at V and 1 base at J, with 14 bases between. Germline lookup yields CDR1 WNHNN and CDR2 SYGVQD (reference sequence). The CDR3 covers 16 residues.

What was sequenced was naive CD4+ T cells from blood. The chain joins TRBV10-1 to TRBJ2-2, with a weak D call TRBD2 (5 bases). The receptor's source is a woman under 30 in good health. This CDR3 is CASSRGQGGNTGELFF. In DNA form, the CDR3 reads TGCGCCAGCAGTCGCGGTCAAGGAGGGAACACCGGGGAGCTGTTTTTT.